These 22 T cell receptor beta chains were sequenced from one sample in a study of CD8 T cells in ankylosing spondylitis. Study-wide results and limits: Typical of ankylosing spondylitis blood, it appeared, was a TCR beta motif of seven to nine highly homologous variants.

The antigens of these receptors remain unknown. TCRdb fed the 5' RACE reads into MiXCR, producing one record per CDR3 protein. The repertoire consists of roughly 490,000 distinct CDR3 sequences, with approximately 5.3% occurring once and the leading ten covering roughly 3.5%. Sequencing used blood, either unsorted or a sorted T cell fraction (not recorded which). These receptor sequences come from a male donor with ankylosing spondylitis.

This clonotype was counted ten times or more. The chain recombines TRBV12-3 or TRBV12-4 with TRBJ1-2, with no clear D. The length of the CDR3 is 12 residues. V was pared by 3 bases and J by 7 bases, with 9 bases between. The CDR3 loop reads CASSFMWGGYTF. The CDR3 nucleotides are TGTGCCAGCAGTTTCATGTGGGGTGGCTACACCTTC.

This chain links TRBV4-1 with TRBJ2-1, with 14 bases aligning to TRBD2. From germline, CDR1 is MGHRA and CDR2 YSYEKL. With V trimmed by 4 bases and J by 9 bases, 2 bases remained unmatched. This CDR3 is 14 amino acids long. The CDR3 region is CASSPGLAGAEQFF. CDR3 DNA: TGCGCCAGCAGCCCGGGACTAGCGGGAGCTGAGCAGTTCTTC.

This clonotype was picked up many times. The chain uses TRBV11-2 and TRBJ2-5; 11 bases line up with TRBD2. The CDR3 runs 18 residues. V trimming: 5 bases; J trimming: 1 base; junction bases outside the gene matches: 12. Germline V gene lookup returns CDR1 SGHAT and CDR2 FQNNGV. CDR3 DNA: TGTGCCAGCAGCCTTGGTAGGAAGGGGACTAGCGGCCAAGAGACCCAGTACTTC. This encodes CASSLGRKGTSGQETQYF.

This clonotype has a count of ten or more. The rearrangement uses TRBV20-1 and TRBJ2-7; TRBD1 is a possible D gene (6 bases). Deletions cut 3 bases from V and 3 bases from J, with 9 bases between. The CDR3 length is 12 residues. Germline V lookup: CDR1 DFQATT, CDR2 SNEGSKA (reference sequence). The CDR3 region has the DNA TGCAGTGCTAGTAGGGACAACTACGAGCAGTACTTC. This translates into CSASRDNYEQYF.

The sample holds many counts of this clonotype. The gene calls are TRBV24-1 and TRBJ2-2, with TRBD2 matching over 13 bases. Losses at the gene ends were 5 bases for V and 4 bases for J; bases not matched to a gene: 0. Looked up from germline, CDR1 is KGHDR and CDR2 is SFDVKD. The CDR3 consists of 15 residues. The CDR3, as DNA: TGTGCCACCAGTGGACTAGCGGGAGGCACCGGGGAGCTGTTTTTT. Translating gives CATSGLAGGTGELFF.

Ten or more counts support this clonotype. V and J are TRBV7-8 and TRBJ2-1; 7 nucleotides agree with TRBD2. CDR1 and CDR2 from the germline V gene are SGHVS and FQNEAQ. J was trimmed by 6 bases and V by 5 bases; bases with no gene match: 19. The CDR3 is made up of 18 amino acids. The CDR3, as DNA: TGTGCCAGCAGCCCACCCCTAGCGGAAGTATGGGCGGTCAATGAGCAGTTCTTC. This gives the protein CASSPPLAEVWAVNEQFF.

This clonotype was recorded at least ten times. The chain is built from TRBV4-1 and TRBJ2-1, with TRBD2 identical over 8 bases. The germline V gene encodes CDR1 MGHRA and CDR2 YSYEKL. The CDR3 extends over 16 amino acids. V dropped 1 base and J dropped 8; count of bases not matched to a gene: 10. The DNA of the CDR3 is TGCGCCAGCAGCCAAGGGACTAGCCGGCCCCTCGATGAGCAGTTCTTC. This codes for CASSQGTSRPLDEQFF.

This clonotype was recorded many times. This rearrangement joins TRBV6-2 or TRBV6-3 to TRBJ2-7, with D possibly being TRBD2 (7 bases). The germline V and J ends were trimmed by 2 bases and 3 bases, with 11 bases remaining between them. The CDR3 has 14 residues. Germline lookup yields CDR1 MNHEY and CDR2 SVGEGT. CDR3 region: CASSYGGAGYEQYF. In nucleotides, the CDR3 is TGTGCCAGCAGTTACGGGGGGGCTGGCTACGAGCAGTACTTC.

Many counts were recorded for this clonotype. This chain links TRBV7-9 with TRBJ1-3; D is uncertain. Germline CDR1 SEHNR, CDR2 FQNEAQ (reference sequence). CDR3 length: 15 residues. With 2 bases removed from V and 6 bases from J, the gap between germline ends came to 14 bases. The CDR3: CASSLFMVEENTIYF. CDR3 sequence (DNA): TGTGCCAGCAGCTTATTCATGGTTGAGGAAAACACCATATATTTT.

About this clonotype: Since a much larger clone is just one base distant, this may be a read error. The chain carries TRBV28 and TRBJ1-2; no reliable D call. Germline CDR1 MDHEN, CDR2 SYDVKM. The CDR3 runs 13 residues. CDR3 protein: CATSPERNYGYTF. DNA for the CDR3: TGTGCCACCAGTCCCGAAAGGAACTATGGCTACACCTTC.

This chain uses TRBV5-1 with TRBJ1-1; TRBD1 is a possible D gene (5 bases). The CDR3 loop spans 14 amino acids. Germline V gene data show CDR1 as SGHRS and CDR2 as YFSETQ. The V gene lost 4 bases and the J gene lost 1 base, with 11 bases spanning the gap. CDR3: CASSTRVSNTEAFF. CDR3 bases: TGCGCCAGCAGCACCAGGGTCTCGAACACTGAAGCTTTCTTT.

Many counts were recorded for this clonotype. V is TRBV12-3 or TRBV12-4 and J is TRBJ1-4, with TRBD1 matching over 7 bases. This CDR3 is built from 15 residues. Unmatched junction bases numbered 5, after V lost 7 bases and J lost 0 bases. The CDR3 nucleotides read TGTGCCAGCAAGGGACAGATTGCAACTAATGAAAAACTGTTTTTT. As protein: CASKGQIATNEKLFF.

This clonotype was seen at least ten times. The chain has TRBV4-3 and TRBJ2-5; perhaps TRBD1 as D (6 bases). The CDR3 covers 18 residues. V was clipped by 3 bases and J by 0 bases, with 20 bases between them. Germline-derived CDR1 and CDR2 are LGHNA and YSLEER. The CDR3: CASSQANFGTQYQETQYF. CDR3 DNA sequence: TGCGCCAGCAGCCAGGCGAATTTTGGGACACAGTACCAAGAGACCCAGTACTTC.

This clonotype was seen repeatedly, ten times or more. This chain connects TRBV20-1 to TRBJ1-1; the match to TRBD1 covers 8 bases. Per germline, CDR1 DFQATT and CDR2 SNEGSKA (reference sequence). J lost 11 bases, V lost 6 bases, and 17 bases had no gene match. The CDR3 is 14 amino acids. As DNA, the CDR3 is TGCAGTGCCCGTAATCCTGGACAGGGAGAGTTGGCTTTCTTT. Its protein is CSARNPGQGELAFF.

This clonotype has at least ten counts. V gene TRBV20-1 combines with J gene TRBJ2-1; 7 bases are a match to TRBD2. Trimming at V came to 6 bases and at J to 2 bases, leaving 4 bases not matched to a gene. The V gene's germline CDR1 is DFQATT and CDR2 SNEGSKA (reference sequence). The CDR3 runs to 13 residues. The chain's CDR3 is CSAIRGAYNEQFF. For the CDR3, the DNA is TGCAGTGCCATCCGGGGGGCCTACAATGAGCAGTTCTTC.

This chain joins TRBV7-2 and TRBJ2-7; 7 bases map to TRBD2. There are 13 residues in the CDR3. Germline loops: CDR1 SGHTA, CDR2 FQGNSA. Trimming took 1 base from V and 7 from J; bases not matched to a gene: 4. Here the CDR3 DNA reads TGTGCCAGCAGCTTAGGGGGCGGGAGAGAGCAGTACTTC. This gives the protein CASSLGGGREQYF.

In this sample, this clonotype turned up many times. The J gene is TRBJ2-7, the V gene TRBV20-1; D not certain. V was clipped by 3 bases and J by 10 bases, with 13 bases between them. The CDR3 spans 11 residues. CDR1 and CDR2 (germline): DFQATT, SNEGSKA (reference sequence). The CDR3 sequence: CSASGLLRQYF. The CDR3 DNA is TGCAGTGCTAGTGGGCTTCTCCGACAGTACTTC.

This clonotype was counted ten times or more. V and J are TRBV12-3 or TRBV12-4 and TRBJ2-1, with no clear D. The CDR3 totals 11 residues. V lost 3 bases to trimming and J lost 9 bases, with 6 bases between them. CDR3 sequence reads: CASSLSSEQFF. Written as DNA, the CDR3 is TGTGCCAGCAGTTTGTCGTCTGAGCAGTTCTTC.

This clonotype was seen ten or more times. V and J are TRBV5-6 and TRBJ1-2, with D unclear. Trimming took off 4 bases at V and 8 bases at J, with 12 bases between the two ends. The CDR3 loop spans 12 amino acids. The germline V gene has CDR1 SGHDT and CDR2 YYEEEE. CDR3 sequence (DNA): TGTGCCAGCAGCCCTGTCGACCGGGGCTACACCTTC. Its protein is CASSPVDRGYTF.

This clonotype was picked up many times. The gene calls are TRBV29-1 and TRBJ1-2; 8 bases line up with TRBD1. The germline gives CDR1 SQVTM, CDR2 ANQGSEA. J was trimmed by 8 bases and V by 3 bases; bases with no gene match: 5. The CDR3 runs to 12 residues. CDR3 bases: TGCAGCGTTGACAGGGGGCGCAGGGGCTACACCTTC. It codes for CSVDRGRRGYTF.

This clonotype was picked up many times. Here the CDR3 reads CASSIGQVRVQFF. The CDR3 DNA sequence: TGTGCCAGCAGCATTGGACAGGTTCGGGTGCAGTTCTTC. The chain combines TRBV7-2 with TRBJ2-1, with TRBD1 matching 7 bases. CDR3 length equals 13 residues. After removal of 5 bases from V and 12 bases from J, the junction contained 10 bases not matched to a gene. Germline V gene lookup returns CDR1 SGHTA and CDR2 FQGNSA. The whole variable domain, remainder taken from reference TRBV7-2 and TRBJ2-1, is GAGVSQSPSNKVTEKGKDVELRCDPISGHTALYWYRQSLGQGLEFLIYFQGNSAPDKSGLPSDRFSAERTGGSVSTLTIQRTQQEDSAVYLCASSIGQVRVQFFGPGTRLTVL.

This clonotype has only a few counts. The J gene is TRBJ2-1, the V gene TRBV28, with D possibly TRBD1 on 7 matching bases. The V end lost 4 bases, the J end lost 6 bases, and 22 bases lay between the germline ends. CDR1 and CDR2 from the germline V gene are MDHEN and SYDVKM. There are 17 residues in the CDR3. The chain's CDR3 is CASSSLLGGQKINEQFF. CDR3 in DNA: TGTGCCAGCAGTTCTCTATTGGGGGGACAGAAAATCAATGAGCAGTTCTTC. Full variable domain (rest looked up from reference TRBV28 and TRBJ2-1): DVKVTQSSRYLVKRTGEKVFLECVQDMDHENMFWYRQDPGLGLRLIYFSYDVKMKEKGDIPEGYSVSREKKERFSLILESASTNQTSMYLCASSSLLGGQKINEQFFGPGTRLTVL.